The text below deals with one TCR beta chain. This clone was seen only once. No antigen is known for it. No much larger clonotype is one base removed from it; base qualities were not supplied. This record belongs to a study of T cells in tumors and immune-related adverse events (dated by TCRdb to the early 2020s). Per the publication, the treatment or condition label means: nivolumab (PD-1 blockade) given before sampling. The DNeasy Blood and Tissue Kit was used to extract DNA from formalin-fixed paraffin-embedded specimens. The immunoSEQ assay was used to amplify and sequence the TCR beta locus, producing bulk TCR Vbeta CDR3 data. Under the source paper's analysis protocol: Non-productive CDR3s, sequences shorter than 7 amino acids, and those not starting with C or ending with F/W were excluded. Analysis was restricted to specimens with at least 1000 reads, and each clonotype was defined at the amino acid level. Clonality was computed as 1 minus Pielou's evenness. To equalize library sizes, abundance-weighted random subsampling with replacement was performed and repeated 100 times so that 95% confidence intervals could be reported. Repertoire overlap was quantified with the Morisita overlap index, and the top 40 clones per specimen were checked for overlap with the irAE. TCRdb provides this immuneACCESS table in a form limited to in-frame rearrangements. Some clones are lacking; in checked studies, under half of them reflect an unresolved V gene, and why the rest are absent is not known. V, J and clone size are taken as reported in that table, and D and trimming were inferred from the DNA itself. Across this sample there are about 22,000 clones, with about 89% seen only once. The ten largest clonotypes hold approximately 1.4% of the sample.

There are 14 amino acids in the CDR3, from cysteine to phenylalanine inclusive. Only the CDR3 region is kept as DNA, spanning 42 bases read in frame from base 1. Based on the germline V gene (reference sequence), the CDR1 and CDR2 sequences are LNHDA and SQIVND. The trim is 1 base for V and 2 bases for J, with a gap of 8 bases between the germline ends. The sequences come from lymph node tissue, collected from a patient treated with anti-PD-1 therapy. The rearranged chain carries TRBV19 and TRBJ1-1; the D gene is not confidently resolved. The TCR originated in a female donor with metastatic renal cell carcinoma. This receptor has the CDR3 CASSIGAANTEAFF. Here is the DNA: TGTGCCAGTAGTATAGGGGCAGCTAACACTGAAGCTTTCTTT.